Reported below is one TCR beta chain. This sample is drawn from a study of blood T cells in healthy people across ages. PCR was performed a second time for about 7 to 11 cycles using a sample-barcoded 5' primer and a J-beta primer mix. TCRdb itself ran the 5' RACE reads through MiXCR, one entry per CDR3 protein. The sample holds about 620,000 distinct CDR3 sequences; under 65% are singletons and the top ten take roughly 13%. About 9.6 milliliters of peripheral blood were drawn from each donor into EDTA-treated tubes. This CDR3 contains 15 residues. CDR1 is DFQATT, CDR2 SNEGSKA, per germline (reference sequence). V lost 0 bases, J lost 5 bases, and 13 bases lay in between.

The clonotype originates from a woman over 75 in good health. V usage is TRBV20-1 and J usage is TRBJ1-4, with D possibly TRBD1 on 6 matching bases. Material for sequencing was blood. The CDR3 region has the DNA TGCAGTGCTAGAGATCGGAGGGGGAGGAATGAAAAACTGTTTTTT. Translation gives CSARDRRGRNEKLFF.